A selection of T cell receptor beta chains follows, all from one sample in a study of T cell responses to AZD1222 COVID-19 vaccine. The table came from immunoSEQ multiplex PCR; TCRdb's copy has only in-frame clones and leaves some out. The sample includes 100,000 or so clones, about 82% of them seen just once. Specimen: peripheral blood, collected 28 days after the second AZD1222 dose. These receptors originate from an adult who received the AZD1222 COVID-19 vaccine. CDR3s include the opening cysteine and the closing phenylalanine or tryptophan. The order of the fields is clone size, V gene, D gene, J gene, CDR3 protein, CDR3 DNA. The D gene is left open where the match is weak. Part of the rows lack a size; the others show once, few, many or a class for expanded clones.

>-|TRBV29-1|TRBD2|TRBJ2-2
CSALAGGAGGAGELFF
TGCAGCGCTCTAGCGGGAGGGGCGGGAGGAGCCGGGGAGCTGTTTTTT
>few|TRBV7-9|TRBD1|TRBJ2-3
CASSTGQGWSDTQYF
TGTGCCAGCAGCACTGGACAGGGTTGGTCAGATACGCAGTATTTT
>few|TRBV9|-|TRBJ2-1
CASSVGSLASYNEQFF
TGTGCCAGCAGCGTAGGTTCCCTAGCTTCTTACAATGAGCAGTTCTTC
>-|TRBV28|-|TRBJ2-2
CASSSPGGPGELFF
TGTGCCAGCAGTTCCCCGGGGGGCCCCGGGGAGCTGTTTTTT
>-|TRBV2|TRBD1|TRBJ1-5
CASRTQGGPQHF
TGTGCCAGCAGGACCCAGGGGGGGCCCCAGCATTTT
>-|TRBV6-1|-|TRBJ1-1
CASREASGLMNTEAFF
TGTGCCAGCAGAGAAGCTTCGGGACTCATGAACACTGAAGCTTTCTTT
>-|TRBV28|TRBD1|TRBJ1-6
CASRTGQYNSPLHF
TGTGCCAGCAGAACGGGACAGTATAATTCACCCCTCCACTTT
>-|TRBV24-1|-|TRBJ2-7
CATSPPGAPYEQYF
TGTGCCACCAGTCCCCCGGGGGCACCCTACGAGCAGTACTTC
>once|TRBV7-9|-|TRBJ2-3
CASSSGRTDTQYF
TGTGCCAGCAGCTCAGGACGGACAGATACGCAGTATTTT
>-|TRBV6-6|-|TRBJ2-5
CASRETAQETQYF
TGTGCCAGCAGGGAGACAGCCCAAGAGACCCAGTACTTC
>-|TRBV19|-|TRBJ2-2
CASKTLEGNTGELFF
TGTGCCAGTAAAACCTTAGAGGGAAACACCGGGGAGCTGTTTTTT
>-|TRBV6-5|TRBD2|TRBJ2-1
CASRSGLAGGNEQFF
TGTGCCAGCAGATCGGGACTAGCGGGGGGCAATGAGCAGTTCTTC
>-|TRBV19|TRBD1|TRBJ2-2
CASSVPGTGGTGELFF
TGTGCCAGTAGTGTCCCCGGGACAGGGGGCACCGGGGAGCTGTTTTTT
>once|TRBV24-1|-|TRBJ2-5
CATSDFGGRTIEGETQYF
TGTGCCACCAGTGATTTTGGGGGGCGAACAATTGAGGGGGAGACCCAGTACTTC
>-|TRBV30|-|TRBJ2-6
CAWRGVGSGANVLTF
TGTGCCTGGAGGGGTGTGGGCTCTGGGGCCAACGTCCTGACTTTC
>-|TRBV5-1|-|TRBJ2-7
CASSATAYEQYF
TGCGCCAGCAGCGCTACAGCCTACGAGCAGTACTTC
>-|TRBV28|TRBD1|TRBJ1-2
CASGGGGQGMVHTF
TGTGCCAGCGGGGGAGGGGGACAGGGGATGGTGCACACCTTC
>-|TRBV18|-|TRBJ1-1
CASSTDRSEAFF
TGTGCCAGCTCTACAGACCGGTCTGAAGCTTTCTTT
>once|TRBV19|TRBD1|TRBJ1-1
CASSMGQIAGTEAFF
TGTGCCAGTAGTATGGGACAGATTGCGGGGACTGAAGCTTTCTTT
>-|TRBV28|TRBD2|TRBJ2-1
CASSPRLAGGQDEQFF
TGTGCCAGCAGTCCTCGCTTAGCGGGGGGGCAGGATGAGCAGTTCTTC
>-|TRBV11-1|-|TRBJ1-1
CASSLDSEAFF
TGTGCCAGCAGCTTAGACAGTGAAGCTTTCTTT
>once|TRBV7-6|TRBD2|TRBJ2-3
CASSLVVAGGTDTQYF
TGTGCCAGCAGCTTAGTGGTAGCGGGGGGGACAGATACGCAGTATTTT
>-|TRBV2|-|TRBJ2-7
CASSDLEETYEQYF
TGTGCCAGCAGTGATTTGGAGGAGACCTACGAGCAGTACTTC
>-|TRBV29-1|TRBD2|TRBJ2-5
CSVEGGVGETQYF
TGCAGCGTTGAGGGGGGGGTCGGAGAGACCCAGTACTTC
>-|TRBV3-1/TRBV3-2|TRBD2|TRBJ2-3
CASSQVQFSGRAQTDTQYF
TGTGCCAGCAGCCAAGTTCAGTTTAGCGGGAGGGCCCAGACAGATACGCAGTATTTT
>-|TRBV2|TRBD1|TRBJ1-6
CASRDRGMPSSYNSPLHF
TGTGCCAGCAGGGACAGGGGGATGCCGAGCTCCTATAATTCACCCCTCCACTTT
>-|TRBV30|-|TRBJ1-6
CAWSEHYNSPLHF
TGTGCCTGGAGTGAACACTATAATTCACCCCTCCACTTT
>-|TRBV10-3|TRBD1|TRBJ2-7
CAITTGQGAGEQYF
TGTGCCATCACCACGGGACAGGGGGCTGGGGAGCAGTACTTC
>-|TRBV28|-|TRBJ2-5
CASSRARTQYF
TGTGCCAGCAGTCGAGCCCGGACCCAGTACTTC
>once|TRBV2|TRBD1|TRBJ2-1
CASPSRRDRVYGEQFF
TGTGCCAGCCCGTCCAGAAGGGACAGGGTTTATGGTGAGCAGTTCTTC
>-|TRBV28|-|TRBJ1-4
CASRNSQSEKLFF
TGTGCCAGCAGGAACAGTCAATCGGAAAAACTGTTTTTT
>-|TRBV7-9|-|TRBJ1-3
CASSLGGQAFSGNTIYF
TGTGCCAGCAGCCTTGGAGGGCAGGCATTCTCTGGAAACACCATATATTTT
>once|TRBV5-1|TRBD1|TRBJ2-3
CASSLDRTGGYTDTQYF
TGCGCCAGCAGCTTGGACAGGACAGGGGGTTACACAGATACGCAGTATTTT
>once|TRBV5-4|TRBD1|TRBJ2-7
CASSLGTGPLYEQYF
TGTGCCAGCAGCTTGGGGACAGGGCCCCTCTACGAGCAGTACTTC
>-|TRBV5-1|TRBD1|TRBJ2-1
CASSFGSRGPYNEQFF
TGCGCCAGCAGCTTTGGGAGCAGGGGGCCCTACAATGAGCAGTTCTTC
>-|TRBV28|-|TRBJ1-4
CASSAAGGAEEKLFF
TGTGCCAGCAGTGCGGCGGGGGGCGCGGAGGAAAAACTGTTTTTT
>-|TRBV6-2/TRBV6-3|TRBD1|TRBJ1-5
CASSRQGIPTNQPQHF
TGTGCCAGCAGTAGACAGGGTATTCCCACCAATCAGCCCCAGCATTTT
>-|TRBV7-6|-|TRBJ2-1
CASSLGSGGVYNEQFF
TGTGCCAGCAGCTTAGGTTCCGGGGGAGTCTACAATGAGCAGTTCTTC
>-|TRBV5-1|-|TRBJ1-4
CASSVGSTNEKLFF
TGCGCCAGCAGCGTTGGATCCACTAATGAAAAACTGTTTTTT
>-|TRBV18|TRBD1|TRBJ1-2
CASSPTRTGAYGYTF
TGTGCCAGCTCACCCACGAGGACAGGAGCCTATGGCTACACCTTC
>many|TRBV7-9|TRBD2|TRBJ2-5
CASSLGAGGRETQYF
TGTGCCAGCAGCTTAGGGGCGGGAGGACGAGAGACCCAGTACTTC
>-|TRBV6-6|-|TRBJ2-1
CASSSGRGAGGNEQFF
TGTGCCAGCAGTTCGGGCCGGGGGGCCGGAGGCAATGAGCAGTTCTTC
>few|TRBV27|TRBD1|TRBJ1-1
CASRGSRTGSTEAFF
TGTGCCAGCAGGGGGTCACGGACAGGGAGCACTGAAGCTTTCTTT
>few|TRBV5-3|-|TRBJ1-1
CARSPETRMNTEAFF
TGTGCCAGAAGCCCGGAGACCCGGATGAACACTGAAGCTTTCTTT
>-|TRBV3-1/TRBV3-2|TRBD2|TRBJ2-7
CASSPMTGGYEQYF
TGTGCCAGCAGCCCGATGACGGGAGGCTACGAGCAGTACTTC